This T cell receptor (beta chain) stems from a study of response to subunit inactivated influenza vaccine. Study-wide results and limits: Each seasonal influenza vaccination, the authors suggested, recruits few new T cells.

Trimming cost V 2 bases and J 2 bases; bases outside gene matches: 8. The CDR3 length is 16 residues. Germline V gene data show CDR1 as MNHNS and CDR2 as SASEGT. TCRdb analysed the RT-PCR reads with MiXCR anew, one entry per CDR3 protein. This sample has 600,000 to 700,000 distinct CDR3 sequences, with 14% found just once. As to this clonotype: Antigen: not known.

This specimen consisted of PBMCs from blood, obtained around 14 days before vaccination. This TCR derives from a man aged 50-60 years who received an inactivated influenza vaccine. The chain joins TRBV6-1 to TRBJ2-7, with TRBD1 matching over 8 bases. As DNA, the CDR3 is TGTGCCAGCAGTGAAAGACAGGGGTCCTCGCCCTACGAGCAGTACTTC. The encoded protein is CASSERQGSSPYEQYF.